A selection of T cell receptor beta chains follows, all from one sample in a study of graft-versus-host responses after intestinal transplantation. Profiled with immunoSEQ multiplex PCR; TCRdb holds only in-frame clones, not every one. The table lists about 98,000 clones, more than 70% of them singletons. The starting material was PBMCs, obtained 255 days after intestinal transplant. The receptors originated from a human patient who received an intestinal transplant, so some T cells may come from the graft donor. Each CDR3 is given with its conserved first and last residue.

CDR3 protein,J gene,V gene
CASSIRQGRDEQYF,TRBJ2-7,TRBV19
CASSYSGGEQYF,TRBJ2-7,TRBV6-5
CASSWSPGAGTGELFF,TRBJ2-2,TRBV6-6
CASSLGASSETQYF,TRBJ2-5,TRBV7-9
CASSQDSWPYEQYF,TRBJ2-7,TRBV4-1
CASSQRGGVGTEAFF,TRBJ1-1,TRBV5-4
CASSSDRGDIQYF,TRBJ2-4,TRBV6-1
CASSLAAPGNSGNTIYF,TRBJ1-3,TRBV7-9
CATSSNRDSPLHF,TRBJ1-6,TRBV15
CASSRDRTYGYTF,TRBJ1-2,TRBV5-1
CATRTGGAWTEAFF,TRBJ1-1,TRBV19
CASSSGVAGGHTDTQYF,TRBJ2-3,TRBV5-4
CASSLIGQETQYF,TRBJ2-5,TRBV5-6
CASSIRGGYNQPQHF,TRBJ1-5,TRBV19
CASSFGAFYEQYF,TRBJ2-7,TRBV27
CASSQGSGQFF,TRBJ2-1,TRBV25-1
CASSSTAGNTIYF,TRBJ1-3,TRBV11-3
CASDSSGGTEAFF,TRBJ1-1,TRBV11-2
CASSLGIQPQHF,TRBJ1-5,TRBV28
CASSGASGVYNEQFF,TRBJ2-1,TRBV6-1
CASSTSRQGRSGNTIYF,TRBJ1-3,TRBV21-1
CAGTGTGISGEQFF,TRBJ2-1,TRBV6-1
CASSSWTGTNTEAFF,TRBJ1-1,TRBV7-6
CASSPLGAGGPTDTQYF,TRBJ2-3,TRBV9
CASSEGGQDSNSPLHF,TRBJ1-6,TRBV2
CASRQATSGANVLTF,TRBJ2-6,TRBV6-5